The T cell receptor (beta chain) described here comes from a study of shared clonotypes between healthy human individuals. Naive CD8 cells were CD45RO-negative, positively selected for CCR7, excluding terminally differentiated effector memory CD45RA+ cells. Produced via immunoSEQ multiplex PCR; TCRdb's table is partial and in-frame only. The sample has roughly 1,800,000 clones, approximately 94% seen once; the top ten hold 1% to 1.5%. The sequencing input was naive CD8+ T cells sorted from blood. The origin of this receptor is a man aged 18 to 30 in good health.

The CDR3 reads CASSMVLWTGEQYF. The CDR3, as DNA: TGTGCCAGTAGTATGGTACTTTGGACGGGGGAGCAGTACTTC. The chain is built from TRBV19 and TRBJ2-7, with a tentative D call TRBD2 (5 bases). The CDR3 spans 14 residues. Germline V gene lookup returns CDR1 LNHDA and CDR2 SQIVND (reference sequence). V shed 3 bases and J shed 7 bases, with 16 bases lying between them.